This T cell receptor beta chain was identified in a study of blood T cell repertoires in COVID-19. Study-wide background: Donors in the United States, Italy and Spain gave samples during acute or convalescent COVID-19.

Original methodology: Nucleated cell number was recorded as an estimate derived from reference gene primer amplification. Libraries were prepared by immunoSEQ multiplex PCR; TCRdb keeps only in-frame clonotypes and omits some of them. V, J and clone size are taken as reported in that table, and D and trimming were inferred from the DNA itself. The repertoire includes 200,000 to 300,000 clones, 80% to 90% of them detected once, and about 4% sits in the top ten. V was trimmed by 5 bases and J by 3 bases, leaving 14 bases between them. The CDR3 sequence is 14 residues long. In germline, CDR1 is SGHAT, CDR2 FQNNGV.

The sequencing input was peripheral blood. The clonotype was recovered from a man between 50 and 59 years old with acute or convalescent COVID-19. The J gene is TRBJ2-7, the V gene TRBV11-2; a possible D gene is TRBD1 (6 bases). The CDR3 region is CASSHTQGSYEQYF. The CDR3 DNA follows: TGTGCCAGCAGCCACACACAGGGAAGCTACGAGCAGTACTTC. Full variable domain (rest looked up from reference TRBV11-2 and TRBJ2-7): EAGVAQSPRYKIIEKRQSVAFWCNPISGHATLYWYQQILGQGPKLLIQFQNNGVVDDSQLPKDRFSAERLKGVDSTLKIQPAKLEDSAVYLCASSHTQGSYEQYFGPGTRLTVT.